A single sample gave rise to the 14 T cell receptor beta chains below, sequenced in a study of blood T cell repertoires in COVID-19. Some clones are missing from TCRdb's copy, which holds only in-frame ones; the method was immunoSEQ multiplex PCR. The sample lists 110,000 to 150,000 clones, 84% occurring once. Sequencing was carried out using peripheral blood. These TCRs come from a man in his 60s with active or convalescent COVID-19.

This clone came up once. The chain carries TRBV5-6 and TRBJ1-5, with TRBD1 matching over 8 bases. V shed 3 bases, J shed 4 bases, and the junction held 12 bases outside the gene matches. Germline CDR1 is SGHDT and CDR2 is YYEEEE. CDR3 length: 17 residues. The DNA of the CDR3 is TGTGCCAGCAGCTCTACAGGGCGTACAGGGGGAAATCAGCCCCAGCATTTT. Amino acids: CASSSTGRTGGNQPQHF.

J is TRBJ2-5 and V is TRBV6-2 or TRBV6-3; 10 bases line up with TRBD2. CDR3 length: 14 amino acids. CDR1 and CDR2 (germline): MNHEY, SVGEGT. Trimming cost V 2 bases and J 6 bases; bases outside gene matches: 3. CDR3 nucleotide sequence: TGTGCCAGCAGTTACACTAGCGGGAAACAGACCCAGTACTTC. Translation: CASSYTSGKQTQYF.

The gene calls are TRBV6-4 and TRBJ2-3; 12 bases align to TRBD1. Germline V CDR1 and CDR2: MRHNA, SNTAGT. The CDR3 loop spans 16 amino acids. V gave up 2 bases and J gave up 2 bases; unmatched junction bases: 2. CDR3 sequence (DNA): TGTGCCAGCAGTGACCAGGGACAGGGGGCCACAGATACGCAGTATTTT. Translated, it gives CASSDQGQGATDTQYF.

This chain uses TRBV6-5 with TRBJ1-2; no firm D call. The CDR3 contains 14 residues. In germline, CDR1 is MNHEY, CDR2 SVGAGI. V shed 6 bases and J shed 7 bases, with 18 bases lying between them. The CDR3 protein is CASRPAGGFLGYTF. The CDR3 nucleotides are TGTGCCAGCAGGCCCGCAGGAGGGTTTCTTGGCTACACCTTC.

The J gene is TRBJ1-1, the V gene TRBV5-1; 7 bases are a match to TRBD1. The germline V gene has CDR1 SGHRS and CDR2 YFSETQ. The CDR3 consists of 17 residues. V was clipped by 2 bases and J by 4 bases; unmatched bases: 14. DNA of the CDR3: TGCGCCAGCAGCTTCGGACCCGTGGGGCCAGGGGGCACTGAAGCTTTCTTT. As protein: CASSFGPVGPGGTEAFF.

V gene TRBV4-3 combines with J gene TRBJ1-3; TRBD1 agrees at 10 bases. CDR1 LGHNA and CDR2 YSLEER come from the germline V gene. V was pared by 1 base and J by 5 bases, with 2 bases of the junction left unmatched. The CDR3 totals 15 residues. The CDR3 here is CASSQGGQGRNTIYF. The CDR3 nucleotides are TGCGCCAGCAGCCAAGGGGGACAGGGGCGAAACACCATATATTTT.

This chain joins TRBV7-2 and TRBJ1-1; D is possibly TRBD1 (6 bases). Germline CDR1 is SGHTA and CDR2 is FQGNSA. V was trimmed by 5 bases and J by 7 bases, leaving 14 bases between them. The CDR3 is made up of 13 amino acids. This CDR3 reads CASSTRGQLEAFF. The CDR3 region has the DNA TGTGCCAGCAGCACGAGAGGACAGCTTGAAGCTTTCTTT.

The J gene is TRBJ1-3, the V gene TRBV4-3; weak D call: TRBD1 (5 bases). The ends were cut back, 0 bases at V and 5 bases at J, with 11 bases in the middle. CDR1 is LGHNA, CDR2 YSLEER, per germline. The CDR3 runs 15 residues. Written as DNA, the CDR3 is TGCGCCAGCAGCCAAGACGCGGACATGAGAAACACCATATATTTT. It encodes CASSQDADMRNTIYF.

This chain joins TRBV4-1 and TRBJ1-2; 8 nucleotides agree with TRBD1. This CDR3 comprises 16 residues. Germline CDR1 and CDR2: MGHRA and YSYEKL. V shed 3 bases, J shed 4 bases, and the junction held 10 bases outside the gene matches. CDR3 sequence reads: CASSQLTQGEGYGYTF. For the CDR3, the DNA is TGCGCCAGCAGCCAGCTTACACAGGGGGAGGGCTATGGCTACACCTTC.

The gene calls are TRBV4-3 and TRBJ1-3; D gene ambiguous. CDR1 and CDR2 from the germline V gene are LGHNA and YSLEER. V shed 0 bases and J shed 2 bases, with 11 bases lying between them. This CDR3 is 16 amino acids long. The CDR3 nucleotides read TGCGCCAGCAGCCAAGATTGGGCAGACCCTGGAAACACCATATATTTT. This sequence encodes CASSQDWADPGNTIYF.

The rearrangement links TRBV6-2 or TRBV6-3 to TRBJ1-4; no reliable D call. This CDR3 spans 11 amino acids. Germline CDR1 MNHEY, CDR2 SVGEGT. Trimming took off 6 bases at V and 8 bases at J, with 7 bases between the two ends. CDR3 nucleotides: TGTGCCAGCAGCGCGTTGGAAAAACTGTTTTTT. As protein: CASSALEKLFF.

In this sample, this clone turned up many times. V is TRBV27 and J is TRBJ1-1, with 7 bases lining up with TRBD1. The CDR3 length is 16 residues. Germline-derived CDR1 and CDR2 are MNHEY and SMNVEV (reference sequence). Trimming removed 6 bases from V and 4 bases from J; junction bases left unmatched: 14. The CDR3 protein is CASRSGSSGGVTEAFF. In nucleotides, the CDR3 is TGTGCCAGCAGATCCGGGTCCTCAGGGGGTGTCACTGAAGCTTTCTTT.

This clone has just a few counts. This same CDR3 is encoded by further DNA sequences in the sample. The chain employs TRBV9 and TRBJ1-6; no clear D. There are 14 residues in the CDR3. Germline loops: CDR1 SGDLS, CDR2 YYNGEE. Deletions cut 0 bases from V and 7 bases from J, with 8 bases between. This chain's CDR3 is CASSVGGENSPLHF. The CDR3 region has the DNA TGTGCCAGCAGCGTAGGAGGCGAAAATTCACCCCTCCACTTT. Combining the CDR3 with reference TRBV9 and TRBJ1-6 gives the whole variable domain DSGVTQTPKHLITATGQRVTLRCSPRSGDLSVYWYQQSLDQGLQFLIQYYNGEERAKGNILERFSAQQFPDLHSELNLSSLELGDSALYFCASSVGGENSPLHFGNGTRLTVT.

V is TRBV11-2 and J is TRBJ1-1; weak D call: TRBD1 (5 bases). Germline CDR1 and CDR2: SGHAT and FQNNGV. The CDR3 extends over 13 amino acids. The ends were cut back, 8 bases at V and 0 bases at J, with 10 bases in the middle. CDR3 in DNA: TGTGCCAGCTCTAGGGGAATGAACACTGAAGCTTTCTTT. Amino acids: CASSRGMNTEAFF.